These 23 T cell receptor beta chains came from one sample sequenced in a study of shared clonotypes between healthy human individuals. Generated by immunoSEQ multiplex PCR, the TCRdb table keeps only in-frame clones and is missing some. The sample contains some 2.3 million clones, approximately 93% of which appear only once. The sample comprised naive CD4+ T cells from PBMCs. Subset here: CD45RA+ positively selected. Source of these receptors: a man between 18 and 35 years old in good health. Some clones in this sample may be carry-over from other donors' samples.

This clone was seen a single time. The chain combines TRBV7-2 with TRBJ2-7; TRBD1 matches at 7 bases. The junction had 7 bases not matched to a gene; V was cut back by 5 bases and J by 3 bases. Germline values: CDR1 SGHTA, CDR2 FQGNSA. The CDR3 totals 14 residues. The CDR3 loop is CASSPRTGFYEQYF. CDR3 sequence (DNA): TGTGCCAGCAGCCCGCGGACAGGATTCTACGAGCAGTACTTC. The full variable domain, its missing parts supplied by reference TRBV7-2 and TRBJ2-7, is GAGVSQSPSNKVTEKGKDVELRCDPISGHTALYWYRQSLGQGLEFLIYFQGNSAPDKSGLPSDRFSAERTGGSVSTLTIQRTQQEDSAVYLCASSPRTGFYEQYFGPGTRLTVT.

With respect to this clone: Other nucleotide sequences in the sample specify the same CDR3. This chain uses TRBV14 with TRBJ2-5; D is uncertain. The V and J ends lost 1 base and 2 bases respectively, with 8 bases between them. This CDR3 contains 14 residues. Germline CDR1 and CDR2: SGHDN and FVKESK. The CDR3 sequence: CASSQVLGQETQYF. The CDR3 DNA follows: TGTGCCAGCAGCCAAGTGCTAGGGCAAGAGACCCAGTACTTC. Using reference TRBV14 and TRBJ2-5 for the parts outside the CDR3, the full variable domain is EAGVTQFPSHSVIEKGQTVTLRCDPISGHDNLYWYRRVMGKEIKFLLHFVKESKQDESGMPNNRFLAERTGGTYSTLKVQPAELEDSGVYFCASSQVLGQETQYFGPGTRLLVL.

There are a few counts of this clone. The chain has TRBV29-1 and TRBJ1-1, with D possibly being TRBD1 (5 bases). Germline values: CDR1 SQVTM, CDR2 ANQGSEA. With 1 base removed from V and 1 base from J, the gap between germline ends came to 7 bases. There are 13 residues in the CDR3. CDR3: CSVEGQSNTEAFF. The CDR3 DNA follows: TGCAGCGTTGAAGGACAGTCGAACACTGAAGCTTTCTTT.

This clone was seen once. The rearrangement joins TRBV7-9 to TRBJ1-1; D unresolved. The CDR3 contains 12 residues. The germline CDR1 and CDR2 sequences are SEHNR and FQNEAQ (reference sequence). V lost 8 bases and J 6 bases, leaving 13 bases between the germline ends. The CDR3 spells CASPYQSAEAFF. The CDR3 region has the DNA TGTGCCAGCCCTTACCAAAGCGCTGAAGCTTTCTTT.

For the CDR3, the DNA is TGTGCCAGCAGTTCAGTGTCAGGGGTTGGCTTAACCTATGGCTACACCTTC. It is translated as CASSSVSGVGLTYGYTF. The rearrangement joins TRBV28 to TRBJ1-2; possibly TRBD1 for D (6 bases). This CDR3 region has 17 residues. Trimming stripped 4 bases from V and 4 bases from J, with 22 bases between. Germline V gives CDR1 MDHEN, CDR2 SYDVKM.

The chain carries TRBV28 and TRBJ2-7; D may correspond to TRBD1 or TRBD2 (5 bases each). The length of the CDR3 is 13 residues. Germline V gene data show CDR1 as MDHEN and CDR2 as SYDVKM. Trimming pared 6 bases from V and 3 bases from J, leaving 12 bases between. The CDR3, as DNA: TGTGCCAGCAGCCCCGGGACGGTCTACGAGCAGTACTTC. The encoded protein is CASSPGTVYEQYF.

This chain uses TRBV10-2 with TRBJ2-7, with 11 bases fitting TRBD2. CDR1 and CDR2 from the germline V gene are WSHSY and SAAADI. The V gene end was trimmed by 6 bases and the J gene end by 3 bases; junction bases not matched to a gene: 7. The CDR3 totals 15 residues. The CDR3, as DNA: TGCGCCAGCAGGGCTGTACTAGCGGGAGTCTACGAGCAGTACTTC. Encoded protein: CASRAVLAGVYEQYF.

This chain joins TRBV4-2 and TRBJ2-5; D may be TRBD2 (5 bases). The J call may be incorrect, as the DNA end agrees better with TRBJ2-7. The CDR3 length is 16 residues. Per the germline V gene, CDR1 is LGHNA and CDR2 is YNFKEQ. CDR3 coding DNA: TGTGCCAGCAGCCAAGATTATGCGGGTAACACCTACGAGCAGTACTTC. Protein product: CASSQDYAGNTYEQYF.

The chain has TRBV4-3 and TRBJ1-1; 9 bases are shared with TRBD1. CDR1 LGHNA and CDR2 YSLEER come from the germline V gene. V lost 3 bases to trimming and J lost 6 bases; unmatched junction nucleotides: 8. The CDR3 runs to 15 residues. The DNA for the CDR3 is TGCGCCAGCAGCCAGGAACAGGGGGCGCACGCTGAAGCTTTCTTT. Protein sequence: CASSQEQGAHAEAFF.

This chain joins TRBV5-1 and TRBJ2-3; perhaps TRBD2 as D (6 bases). The CDR3 covers 17 residues. The V gene's germline CDR1 is SGHRS and CDR2 YFSETQ. Trimming removed 2 bases from V and 2 bases from J, with 18 bases in between. The CDR3 spells CASSLRAGLIPTDTQYF. CDR3 in DNA: TGCGCCAGCAGCTTAAGAGCGGGTTTAATCCCCACAGATACGCAGTATTTT.

The chain employs TRBV7-2 and TRBJ1-2, with 8 bases aligning to TRBD1. This CDR3 has 15 residues. Losses at the gene ends were 5 bases for V and 4 bases for J; bases not matched to a gene: 9. Germline CDR1 reads SGHTA; CDR2 reads FQGNSA. The CDR3: CASSGEQGVGYGYTF. The CDR3 DNA sequence: TGTGCCAGCAGCGGGGAACAGGGGGTAGGCTATGGCTACACCTTC.

V gene TRBV5-1 combines with J gene TRBJ2-3; perhaps TRBD2 as D (5 bases). The CDR3 is made up of 13 amino acids. The germline CDR1 and CDR2 sequences are SGHRS and YFSETQ. With 3 bases removed from V and 5 bases from J, the gap between germline ends came to 10 bases. CDR3 region: CASSSSAGDTQYF. For the CDR3, the DNA is TGCGCCAGCAGCTCATCGGCGGGAGATACGCAGTATTTT.

This clone was picked up one time. The chain recombines TRBV28 with TRBJ1-2; the match to TRBD1 covers 8 bases. Germline V gene lookup returns CDR1 MDHEN and CDR2 SYDVKM. With 3 bases clipped from V and 5 bases from J, the junction kept 8 bases outside the gene matches. The CDR3 totals 15 residues. The CDR3 DNA reads as TGTGCCAGCAGTTTGACACCGACAGGGGTGTATGGCTACACCTTC. Protein: CASSLTPTGVYGYTF.

The V gene is TRBV28, the J gene TRBJ2-4, with D tentatively TRBD2 (5 bases). Germline CDR1 MDHEN, CDR2 SYDVKM. V was cut by 5 bases and J by 7 bases, with 15 bases left in between. This CDR3 has 14 amino acids. The CDR3 sequence is CASSSGLARNIQYF. The CDR3 DNA reads as TGTGCCAGCAGTAGTGGTCTAGCAAGGAACATTCAGTACTTC.

The chain carries TRBV28 and TRBJ2-1, with a tentative D call TRBD1 (6 bases). Germline lookup yields CDR1 MDHEN and CDR2 SYDVKM. V shed 6 bases and J shed 4 bases, with 10 bases lying between them. This CDR3 has 13 residues. CDR3 in DNA: TGTGCCAGCAGCTCTAGGGGGTACAATGAGCAGTTCTTC. Translated: CASSSRGYNEQFF.

The chain is built from TRBV7-8 and TRBJ1-6; tentatively, D is TRBD1 (6 bases). CDR1 SGHVS and CDR2 FQNEAQ come from the germline V gene. V gave up 1 base and J gave up 10 bases, with 20 bases separating them. The CDR3 runs to 17 residues. The CDR3 DNA is TGTGCCAGCAGCTTAGGGTCCTACCAGGGGAGTTGGTCACCCCTCCACTTT. Translating it yields CASSLGSYQGSWSPLHF.

The V call is TRBV19, the J call TRBJ1-2; 7 bases fit TRBD1. The CDR3 has 14 residues. The trim removed 6 bases at V and 0 bases at J, leaving 4 bases unmatched. Germline V gene data show CDR1 as LNHDA and CDR2 as SQIVND (reference sequence). CDR3 loop: CASSSDRANYGYTF. The CDR3 bases are TGTGCCAGTAGCTCCGACAGGGCTAACTATGGCTACACCTTC.

This clone has only one observation. The rearrangement joins TRBV28 to TRBJ2-7, with D tentatively TRBD2 (6 bases). The length of the CDR3 is 15 residues. Germline V lookup: CDR1 MDHEN, CDR2 SYDVKM. Trimming took off 6 bases at V and 0 bases at J, with 15 bases between the two ends. This CDR3 is CASRRGPLSSYEQYF. CDR3 in DNA: TGTGCCAGCAGGCGGGGCCCCCTAAGCTCCTACGAGCAGTACTTC.

As for this clone: The same CDR3 is also encoded by other DNA sequences in this sample. The rearrangement joins TRBV28 to TRBJ1-3; a possible D gene is TRBD1 (6 bases). CDR1 and CDR2 (germline): MDHEN, SYDVKM. The CDR3 contains 14 residues. The V gene lost 5 bases and the J gene lost 1 base, with 9 bases spanning the gap. The CDR3 sequence is CASSQGGSGNTIYF. The CDR3 region has the DNA TGTGCCAGCAGTCAAGGGGGATCTGGAAACACCATATATTTT.

The chain recombines TRBV18 with TRBJ1-4; D gene uncertain. V was pared by 6 bases and J by 0 bases, with 14 bases between. CDR3 length: 16 amino acids. Germline CDR1 and CDR2: KGHSH and LQKENI. The CDR3 DNA follows: TGTGCCAGCTCGCTACTTGCGGATGCAACTAATGAAAAACTGTTTTTT. It is translated as CASSLLADATNEKLFF. Full variable domain (rest looked up from reference TRBV18 and TRBJ1-4): NAGVMQNPRHLVRRRGQEARLRCSPMKGHSHVYWYRQLPEEGLKFMVYLQKENIIDESGMPKERFSAEFPKEGPSILRIQQVVRGDSAAYFCASSLLADATNEKLFFGSGTQLSVL.

This clone came up once. Within the sample, other DNA sequences also encode this same CDR3. The V gene is TRBV5-4, the J gene TRBJ2-5; D is unclear. The CDR3 runs to 13 residues. Trimming pared 6 bases from V and 2 bases from J, leaving 11 bases between. Germline CDR1 SGHNT, CDR2 YYREEE (reference sequence). As DNA, the CDR3 is TGTGCCAGCACCCCGGGTGGTCAAGAGACCCAGTACTTC. It is translated as CASTPGGQETQYF.

The CDR3 reads CASTLHGSTDTQYF. The CDR3 region has the DNA TGTGCCAGCACCCTTCATGGGTCCACAGATACGCAGTATTTT. This sequence joins TRBV27 and TRBJ2-3; D not certain. The V gene lost 7 bases and the J gene lost 2 bases, with 13 bases spanning the gap. In germline, CDR1 is MNHEY, CDR2 SMNVEV (reference sequence). CDR3 length equals 14 residues.

This rearrangement joins TRBV6-1 to TRBJ2-7; D may be TRBD1 or TRBD2 (5 bases each). This CDR3 has 12 amino acids. Germline V gives CDR1 MNHNS, CDR2 SASEGT. V lost 10 bases and J lost 7, with 17 bases in between. The DNA of the CDR3 is TGTGCCACAGGGCACCCAGAGGGAGAGCAGTACTTC. Protein sequence: CATGHPEGEQYF.